The 8 T cell receptor beta chains below were found in one sample sequenced in a study of neurological immune-mediated disorders. MiXCR, run by TCRdb on the 5' RACE reads, gives a single entry per CDR3 protein. The sample carries about 66,000 distinct CDR3 sequences, almost 4% recorded once. The sequenced sample was PBMCs. These receptors were collected from a man under 40 with multiple sclerosis.

The CDR3 sequence is CASSLGPNPTDTQYF. CDR3 sequence (DNA): TGTGCCAGCAGTCTTGGGCCAAACCCCACAGATACGCAGTATTTT. The rearrangement joins TRBV6-2 or TRBV6-3 to TRBJ2-3; D is unclear. CDR1 and CDR2 (germline): MNHEY, SVGEGT. The CDR3 runs 15 residues. V was shortened by 5 bases and J by 2 bases, with 14 bases between the two germline ends.

As for this clonotype: A much bigger clone sits one base away, suggesting this may be a read error. This chain joins TRBV11-2 and TRBJ2-1; 9 nucleotides line up with TRBD2. Unmatched junction bases numbered 6, after V lost 5 bases and J lost 4 bases. Germline assignment: CDR1 SGHAT and CDR2 FQNNGV. The CDR3 is 15 amino acids. CDR3 nucleotide sequence: TGTGCCAGCAGCCCCCTAGCGGGGAGTTACAATGAGCAGTTCTTC. It specifies CASSPLAGSYNEQFF. Combining the CDR3 with reference TRBV11-2 and TRBJ2-1 gives the whole variable domain EAGVAQSPRYKIIEKRQSVAFWCNPISGHATLYWYQQILGQGPKLLIQFQNNGVVDDSQLPKDRFSAERLKGVDSTLKIQPAKLEDSAVYLCASSPLAGSYNEQFFGPGTRLTVL.

The genes are TRBV5-4 and TRBJ2-7; 7 bases line up with TRBD2. J lost 1 base, V lost 4 bases, and 5 bases had no gene match. CDR1 is SGHNT, CDR2 YYREEE, per germline (reference sequence). The CDR3 is 14 residues long. CDR3 sequence reads: CASSGRGGSYEQYF. The CDR3 DNA follows: TGTGCCAGCAGCGGGAGGGGAGGGTCCTACGAGCAGTACTTC.

In this sample, this clonotype turned up many times. The J gene is TRBJ1-2, the V gene TRBV7-9; unclear D gene. Germline CDR1 SEHNR, CDR2 FQNEAQ (reference sequence). The ends were cut back, 1 base at V and 6 bases at J, with 9 bases in the middle. The CDR3 contains 13 residues. In DNA form, the CDR3 reads TGTGCCAGCAGCTTAGATCCGGTGGATGGCTACACCTTC. As protein: CASSLDPVDGYTF.

This clonotype appeared many times. The chain joins TRBV6-6 to TRBJ1-6, with TRBD1 as a possible D gene (5 bases). The CDR3 is 15 residues long. CDR1 MNHNY and CDR2 SVGAGI come from the germline V gene (reference sequence). V lost 8 bases and J lost 6, with 17 bases in between. CDR3 DNA sequence: TGTGCCAGCCACTTAATGCGGGGGAGTAATTCACCCCTCCACTTT. Protein: CASHLMRGSNSPLHF.

The table lists this clonotype with a few counts. A much larger clone differs by one base, so this may be a read error. The CDR3 nucleotides read TGTGCCAGCAGCTGGGACGGATTAATGAACACTGAAGCTTTCTTT. Translated: CASSWDGLMNTEAFF. The V call is TRBV12-3 or TRBV12-4, the J call TRBJ1-1; a weak D match, TRBD1 (5 bases). V dropped 6 bases and J dropped 0 bases, with 14 bases sitting between them. This CDR3 contains 15 residues.

This clonotype occurred many times. The V and J genes are TRBV7-9 and TRBJ1-4; no firm D call. Trimming left V 1 base short and J 4 bases short, with 10 bases between. Per the germline V gene, CDR1 is SEHNR and CDR2 is FQNEAQ (reference sequence). The CDR3 spans 15 residues. DNA of the CDR3: TGTGCCAGCAGCTTAGTGGCGAATTTTAATGAAAAACTGTTTTTT. This sequence encodes CASSLVANFNEKLFF.

This clonotype was recorded at least ten times. The chain joins TRBV7-2 to TRBJ2-3, with D unresolved. The V gene lost 5 bases and the J gene lost 2 bases, with 5 bases spanning the gap. CDR3 length equals 12 residues. Per germline, CDR1 SGHTA and CDR2 FQGNSA. The CDR3: CASSPNTDTQYF. Written as DNA, the CDR3 is TGTGCCAGCAGCCCGAACACAGATACGCAGTATTTT.